This TCR beta chain originates from a study of glioma-infiltrating T cells. Findings and limits, study-wide: Tissue-blood divergence was below expectation in non-neoplastic patients, above in gliomas. Very few CDR3 sequences were shared between tissue and blood.

TCR alpha and beta CDR3 regions were amplified from RNA using iRepertoire nested multiplex PCR. Tissue mRNA or PBMC total RNA, roughly 90-450 ng, went into one-step reverse transcription and amplification. TCRdb analysed the multiplex PCR reads with MiXCR anew, one entry per CDR3 protein. The data hold approximately 1,900 distinct CDR3 sequences, with approximately 26% observed a single time. With regard to this clonotype: As yet, its antigen is unknown.

CDR1 is SGHKS and CDR2 is YYEKEE in the germline V gene (reference sequence). Trimming stripped 0 bases from V and 0 bases from J, with 12 bases between. The CDR3 extends over 16 amino acids. Sequenced input: glioma tissue, nonneoplastic brain tissue, or PBMCs (not recorded which). The V call is TRBV5-5, the J call TRBJ1-1, with a possible D match to TRBD1 (5 bases). The receptor comes from a human donor with low-grade glioma or glioblastoma, undergoing nonglioma brain surgery, or in good health (not recorded which). The CDR3 loop is CASSLAAGYMNTEAFF. The CDR3 DNA sequence: TGTGCCAGCAGCTTGGCGGCAGGGTACATGAACACTGAAGCTTTCTTT.